The entry below describes one T cell receptor (beta chain). As yet, its antigen is unknown. At one of its ends the junction is not consistent with the germline gene, which may arise from a read error. Sorted cell numbers of about 19,000 to 1,000,000, with 10%, 30% or 50% RNA, served as input for naive CD8 libraries. This sample was taken from a study of molecular identifiers for immune sequencing clone quantification. Whole-study context: Replicates split RNA from approximately 22,000 or 94,000 naive CD8 cells five ways, and the researchers sequenced four portions.

TCRdb recomputed calls from the PCR reads with MiXCR, one row per CDR3 protein. Of some 590,000 distinct CDR3 sequences in the sample, over 25% were seen once. Germline values: CDR1 MGHRA, CDR2 YSYEKL. The length of the CDR3 is 15 residues. Findings of the study overall: Identical TCR molecules sharing a barcode could underestimate highly expanded clone sizes. Investigators reportedly could detect spiked Jurkat TCR RNA from one cell among around 900,000 naive cells.

This chain joins TRBV4-1 and TRBJ2-2; perhaps D is TRBD1 or TRBD2 (5 bases each). Material: naive CD8+ T cells from blood, with Jurkat cell RNA spiked in. Indicated subset: FACS-sorted CD8+CD4-CCR7+CD45RA+ naive T cells. The clonotype comes from a human donor in good health. Some libraries in this study had Jurkat cell RNA spiked in. The CDR3 nucleotides read TGCGCCAGCAGCCAAGGGGACGCGAACACCGGGGCGCTGTTTTTT. It encodes CASSQGDANTGALFF.